This TCR beta chain was found in a study of blood T cell repertoires in COVID-19. This CDR3 contains 17 residues. J was trimmed by 4 bases and V by 0 bases; bases with no gene match: 9. CDR1 is SGHRS, CDR2 YFSETQ, per germline. Repertoires were generated with immunoSEQ multiplex PCR, while TCRdb's copy carries only in-frame clones and drops some. The data contain about 200,000 clones, 75% to 95% of them seen just once; the ten biggest clones take up about 0.54%. Sequenced material: peripheral blood. The TCR was taken from a man aged 50-59 years with acute or convalescent COVID-19. The genes are TRBV5-1 and TRBJ2-5, with 10 bases that match TRBD1. CDR3 residues: CASSLAAGTGAGETQYF. Written as DNA, the CDR3 is TGCGCCAGCAGCTTGGCCGCCGGGACAGGGGCGGGAGAGACCCAGTACTTC.